The entry below describes one TCR beta chain. No antigen is known for it. The study ran its PCR with 60 Vbeta and 13 Jbeta primers. Generated by immunoSEQ multiplex PCR, the TCRdb table keeps only in-frame clones and is missing some. The sample carries roughly 100,000 clones, over 9.5% recorded once. The data derive from a study of cytomegalovirus exposure and HLA in healthy donors. Points from the study as a whole: In the analysis, some V segments, TRBV6-2 and TRBV6-3 included, were excluded as indistinguishable. The sole available immune exposure information was CMV serostatus.

Germline CDR1 MNHEY, CDR2 SVGAGI. This CDR3 has 11 amino acids. V gave up 7 bases and J gave up 5 bases, with 7 bases separating them. Sequencing was done on a sample of PBMCs. The gene calls are TRBV6-5 and TRBJ2-3, with D unresolved. The source of this sequence is a man aged 35 to 55 in good health and CMV-seropositive. In DNA, the CDR3 is TGTGCCAGCACCAATTTAGATACGCAGTATTTT. It yields the protein CASTNLDTQYF.